Following are 13 T cell receptor beta chains from one sample sequenced in a study of human T cells and chemical hapten exposure. TCRdb called the RACE reads again in MiXCR, with one record for every CDR3 protein. The sample has approximately 400,000 distinct CDR3 sequences; less than 6.5% are singletons. Time point given: pre-sensitization, week 0. Regarding treatment: therapeutic diphenylcyclopropenone sensitization with weekly scalp DPC. The sample consisted of whole blood, taken in connection with sensitization to the hapten diphenylcyclopropenone (DPC). All receptors derive from a woman between 50 and 59 years old with alopecia areata. Some clones in this sample may be carry-over from other donors' samples.

This clonotype was seen a handful of times. The CDR3 nucleotides read TGTGCCAGCATGGCGACAATCACTAACAATCAGCCCCAGCATTTT. It yields the protein CASMATITNNQPQHF. J is TRBJ1-5 and V is TRBV6-1; D ambiguous. Germline CDR1 and CDR2: MNHNS and SASEGT. The germline V and J ends were trimmed by 7 bases and 3 bases, with 16 bases remaining between them. The CDR3 totals 15 residues.

In this sample, this clonotype turned up many times. V usage is TRBV4-3 and J usage is TRBJ2-4; D uncertain. This CDR3 region has 13 residues. Germline CDR1 LGHNA, CDR2 YSLEER. The V end was cut by 5 bases, the J end by 8 bases, with 13 bases between. As DNA, the CDR3 is TGCGCCAGCAGCGCCGGTCCTCGGGACATTCAGTACTTC. This gives the protein CASSAGPRDIQYF.

This clonotype was observed a handful of times. The chain combines TRBV13 with TRBJ2-7, with 9 bases matching TRBD1. The V and J ends lost 5 bases and 7 bases, in that order; junction bases with no gene match: 9. Germline CDR1 PRHDT, CDR2 FYEKMQ (reference sequence). The CDR3 contains 14 residues. The CDR3 DNA reads TGTGCCAGCAGCCCCGGGACAGGGAGGATAGAGCAGTACTTC. The encoded protein is CASSPGTGRIEQYF.

This clonotype has a count of ten or more. This sequence joins TRBV29-1 and TRBJ1-3; D perhaps matches TRBD1 (5 bases). The germline V and J ends were trimmed by 7 bases and 0 bases, with 10 bases remaining between them. CDR1 SQVTM and CDR2 ANQGSEA come from the germline V gene. This CDR3 contains 13 residues. As DNA, the CDR3 is TGCAGCGCCGGGGGTCTCTCTGGAAACACCATATATTTT. It codes for CSAGGLSGNTIYF.

This clonotype has only a few counts. The V gene is TRBV27, the J gene TRBJ2-4; D gene ambiguous. CDR1 is MNHEY, CDR2 SMNVEV, per germline (reference sequence). The CDR3 extends over 15 amino acids. V was pared by 6 bases and J by 1 base, with 13 bases between. CDR3 in DNA: TGTGCCAGCAGCTCCACTCCTTCGGCCAAAAACATTCAGTACTTC. This translates into CASSSTPSAKNIQYF.

The chain couples TRBV7-2 to TRBJ1-5; D is ambiguous. The length of the CDR3 is 15 residues. Germline CDR1 reads SGHTA; CDR2 reads FQGNSA. V dropped 1 base and J dropped 5 bases, with 12 bases sitting between them. CDR3 amino acids: CASSLGRGIHQPQHF. The CDR3 DNA reads TGTGCCAGCAGCTTAGGTCGGGGAATCCATCAGCCCCAGCATTTT. Supplemented by reference TRBV7-2 and TRBJ1-5, the full variable domain reads GAGVSQSPSNKVTEKGKDVELRCDPISGHTALYWYRQSLGQGLEFLIYFQGNSAPDKSGLPSDRFSAERTGGSVSTLTIQRTQQEDSAVYLCASSLGRGIHQPQHFGDGTRLSIL.

This clonotype showed up just a few times. The gene calls are TRBV12-3 or TRBV12-4 and TRBJ1-1, with D tentatively TRBD1 (5 bases). CDR3 length equals 13 residues. V was trimmed by 6 bases and J by 7 bases, leaving 15 bases between them. CDR3 in amino acids: CASSYGGGGEAFF. DNA of the CDR3: TGTGCCAGCAGCTACGGGGGGGGAGGTGAAGCTTTCTTT.

This rearrangement joins TRBV7-2 to TRBJ2-3, with D perhaps TRBD1 (6 bases). The germline V gene has CDR1 SGHTA and CDR2 FQGNSA. V was clipped by 5 bases and J by 1 base, with 19 bases between them. This CDR3 is 17 amino acids long. CDR3 nucleotide sequence: TGTGCCAGCAGCCACTACAGGGTTCGTGTGGGCACAGATACGCAGTATTTT. Amino acid sequence: CASSHYRVRVGTDTQYF.

This clonotype was counted only a few times. This rearrangement joins TRBV7-2 to TRBJ2-1, with 8 bases that match TRBD2. The V and J ends lost 4 bases and 3 bases, in that order; junction bases with no gene match: 8. This CDR3 has 16 amino acids. CDR1 SGHTA and CDR2 FQGNSA come from the germline V gene. As DNA, the CDR3 is TGTGCCAGCAGCTCCTTAGCGGGGAGGGGCTACAATGAGCAGTTCTTC. Translated: CASSSLAGRGYNEQFF.

This clonotype was seen ten or more times. The J gene is TRBJ1-5, the V gene TRBV29-1, with D uncertain. Deletions cut 4 bases from V and 7 bases from J, with 14 bases between. CDR3 length: 13 residues. Germline values: CDR1 SQVTM, CDR2 ANQGSEA. The CDR3 bases are TGCAGCGTTGGCTTGGTAGGTGGGCAGCCCCAGCATTTT. Translated, it gives CSVGLVGGQPQHF.

This clonotype was observed at least ten times. The chain uses TRBV20-1 and TRBJ1-2, with D hard to call. Germline V CDR1 and CDR2: DFQATT, SNEGSKA (reference sequence). The V end lost 3 bases, the J end lost 2 bases, and 7 bases lay between the germline ends. CDR3 size: 12 residues. As DNA, the CDR3 is TGCAGTGCTAGGGAGGAGAACTATGGCTACACCTTC. Protein product: CSAREENYGYTF.

This clonotype was seen at least ten times. The V gene is TRBV27, the J gene TRBJ1-1; TRBD1 agrees at 7 bases. V lost 5 bases and J lost 0; bases outside the gene matches: 6. From germline, CDR1 is MNHEY and CDR2 SMNVEV (reference sequence). The CDR3 extends over 15 amino acids. The CDR3 region has the DNA TGTGCCAGCAGTCTAGGGACAGCGATGAACACTGAAGCTTTCTTT. Its protein is CASSLGTAMNTEAFF.

This clonotype was counted many times. The chain joins TRBV5-1 to TRBJ1-1, with a possible D match to TRBD1 (5 bases). Between the trimmed V and J ends, which lost 2 bases and 0 bases, there was a span of 11 bases. CDR1 SGHRS and CDR2 YFSETQ come from the germline V gene. The CDR3 is 15 residues long. The chain's CDR3 is CASSFNGGVNTEAFF. In DNA form, the CDR3 reads TGCGCCAGCAGCTTCAACGGGGGAGTGAACACTGAAGCTTTCTTT.